Shown below are 30 T cell receptor beta chains from a single sample sequenced in a study of blood T cell repertoires in COVID-19. Clones were sequenced by immunoSEQ multiplex PCR, and TCRdb holds only the in-frame ones, with some missing. This sample has just over 650,000 clones, with 80% to 90% found just once. The specimen sequenced was peripheral blood. The source of these receptors is a woman between 18 and 30 years old with acute or convalescent COVID-19.

The chain combines TRBV7-2 with TRBJ1-2; possibly TRBD1 for D (6 bases). The CDR3 covers 14 residues. V gave up 5 bases and J gave up 5 bases, with 15 bases separating them. Germline CDR1 reads SGHTA; CDR2 reads FQGNSA. Here the CDR3 DNA reads TGTGCCAGCAGCCCGGGGGGGGCGGGGTATGGCTACACCTTC. It encodes CASSPGGAGYGYTF.

This chain joins TRBV4-1 and TRBJ1-4; 10 bases fit TRBD1. V shed 0 bases and J 7 bases; nucleotides not matched to a gene: 11. Germline V lookup: CDR1 MGHRA, CDR2 YSYEKL. The CDR3 loop spans 18 amino acids. CDR3 nucleotide sequence: TGCGCCAGCAGCCAAGATAGGGGACAGGGGTCTCTGGGTGAAAAACTGTTTTTT. Protein sequence: CASSQDRGQGSLGEKLFF.

CDR3 sequence (DNA): TGTGCCAGCATTCGGACAGGGGCGGAGCAGAACACTGAAGCTTTCTTT. Encoded protein: CASIRTGAEQNTEAFF. The V call is TRBV18, the J call TRBJ1-1; TRBD1 matches at 9 bases. The CDR3 runs to 16 residues. J was trimmed by 1 base and V by 8 bases; bases with no gene match: 11. Germline lookup yields CDR1 KGHSH and CDR2 LQKENI. The variable domain in full, completed from reference TRBV18 and TRBJ1-1, reads NAGVMQNPRHLVRRRGQEARLRCSPMKGHSHVYWYRQLPEEGLKFMVYLQKENIIDESGMPKERFSAEFPKEGPSILRIQQVVRGDSAAYFCASIRTGAEQNTEAFFGQGTRLTVV.

The chain employs TRBV5-6 and TRBJ1-2; TRBD1 aligns across 7 bases. V trimming: 4 bases; J trimming: 8 bases; junction bases outside the gene matches: 11. The CDR3 has 14 amino acids. Germline loops: CDR1 SGHDT, CDR2 YYEEEE. CDR3 nucleotide sequence: TGTGCCAGCAGCCGAATACAGGGGACCAACGGCTACACCTTC. This codes for CASSRIQGTNGYTF.

The genes are TRBV19 and TRBJ1-5; TRBD1 might be the D (6 bases). CDR3 length: 16 residues. With 3 bases removed from V and 5 bases from J, the gap between germline ends came to 17 bases. Germline V gene data show CDR1 as LNHDA and CDR2 as SQIVND (reference sequence). The CDR3 sequence: CASSIEPAGADQPQHF. CDR3 nucleotide sequence: TGTGCCAGTAGTATTGAACCCGCAGGGGCGGATCAGCCCCAGCATTTT.

V usage is TRBV6-5 and J usage is TRBJ1-1, with D hard to call. This CDR3 has 11 amino acids. Germline CDR1 and CDR2: MNHEY and SVGAGI. V was shortened by 10 bases and J by 4 bases, with 10 bases between the two germline ends. CDR3 in DNA: TGTGCCACACCGGGGTTCACTGAAGCTTTCTTT. It is translated as CATPGFTEAFF.

The chain combines TRBV28 with TRBJ1-6, with 11 bases fitting TRBD1. The CDR3 length is 20 residues. Germline CDR1 is MDHEN and CDR2 is SYDVKM. The trim removed 4 bases at V and 6 bases at J, leaving 17 bases unmatched. CDR3 residues: CASSSPYYKPGQGGNSPLHF. Here the CDR3 DNA reads TGTGCCAGCAGTTCCCCTTATTATAAACCGGGACAGGGGGGTAATTCACCCCTCCACTTT.

The rearrangement links TRBV19 to TRBJ2-7, with a tentative D call TRBD2 (5 bases). CDR3 length: 15 amino acids. V lost 3 bases, J lost 2 bases, and 14 bases lay in between. Germline V gene sequence: CDR1 LNHDA, CDR2 SQIVND (reference sequence). CDR3 nucleotide sequence: TGTGCCAGTAGTATGGGCGGGTACAGAACCTACGAGCAGTACTTC. This gives the protein CASSMGGYRTYEQYF.

V is TRBV3-1 (or the pseudogene TRBV3-2) and J is TRBJ2-3; 7 nucleotides agree with TRBD2. J was trimmed by 5 bases and V by 0 bases; bases with no gene match: 8. CDR1 and CDR2 (germline): LGHDT, YNNKEL (reference sequence). This CDR3 contains 16 residues. The CDR3 is CASSQDSQGGGDTQYF. The CDR3 coding sequence is TGTGCCAGCAGCCAAGACAGCCAGGGCGGGGGAGATACGCAGTATTTT.

The genes are TRBV28 and TRBJ2-3; tentative D call: TRBD2 (6 bases). The CDR3 is 14 residues long. Germline CDR1 is MDHEN and CDR2 is SYDVKM. V was cut by 5 bases and J by 6 bases, with 15 bases left in between. The CDR3 nucleotides read TGTGCCAGCAGTCTGGGGGGAGAGTGGGATACGCAGTATTTT. This sequence encodes CASSLGGEWDTQYF.

The rearrangement uses TRBV30 and TRBJ2-2; tentatively, D is TRBD2 (5 bases). This CDR3 is built from 13 residues. Germline V CDR1 and CDR2: GTSNPN, SVGIG (reference sequence). Trimming took off 0 bases at V and 4 bases at J, with 6 bases between the two ends. In nucleotides, the CDR3 is TGTGCCTGGAGTGTCGGGGTCACCGGGGAGCTGTTTTTT. Amino acids: CAWSVGVTGELFF.

This clone was seen once. The chain carries TRBV3-1 (or the pseudogene TRBV3-2) and TRBJ1-2, with D hard to call. Germline V gene lookup returns CDR1 LGHDT and CDR2 YNNKEL (reference sequence). The CDR3 has 13 amino acids. V lost 0 bases to trimming and J lost 8 bases, with 10 bases between them. Here the CDR3 DNA reads TGTGCCAGCAGCCAAGATCTATCCCGGGGCTACACCTTC. Amino acids: CASSQDLSRGYTF.

The chain recombines TRBV9 with TRBJ1-1, with D possibly being TRBD1 (5 bases). This CDR3 has 16 residues. V lost 3 bases and J lost 1, with 16 bases in between. Per germline, CDR1 SGDLS and CDR2 YYNGEE. Here the CDR3 DNA reads TGTGCCAGCAGCGGTGACCGGTGGGGGGGGAACACTGAAGCTTTCTTT. Protein product: CASSGDRWGGNTEAFF.

The chain is built from TRBV12-5 and TRBJ2-7, with D perhaps matching TRBD2 (6 bases). Trimming removed 2 bases at V and 3 bases at J, with 20 bases between. This CDR3 contains 17 residues. Germline V lookup: CDR1 LGHNT, CDR2 FRNRAP. The DNA of the CDR3 is TGTGCTAGTGGTTTGATAGGTTGGAGGGGTGGTTTCTACGAGCAGTACTTC. Amino acid sequence: CASGLIGWRGGFYEQYF.

The chain uses TRBV28 and TRBJ1-5; D is uncertain. Looked up from germline, CDR1 is MDHEN and CDR2 is SYDVKM. Trimming took 8 bases from V and 2 from J, leaving 16 bases between them. The CDR3 runs 15 residues. The CDR3 DNA reads as TGTGCCAGCGTAAGTCCCCAGGAGGGCAATCAGCCCCAGCATTTT. Amino acids: CASVSPQEGNQPQHF.

The rearrangement joins TRBV5-1 to TRBJ1-1; D uncertain. Germline CDR1 SGHRS, CDR2 YFSETQ. There are 14 residues in the CDR3. The V end lost 0 bases, the J end lost 6 bases, and 12 bases lay between the germline ends. The CDR3 here is CASSLGTVQAEAFF. The CDR3 nucleotides are TGCGCCAGCAGCTTGGGAACAGTCCAGGCTGAAGCTTTCTTT.

In its sample, this clone was seen once. Other DNA sequences in this specimen translate into the identical CDR3. The chain employs TRBV6-5 and TRBJ1-5; a weak D match, TRBD1 (5 bases). V was cut by 4 bases and J by 0 bases, with 7 bases left in between. There are 14 residues in the CDR3. Looked up from germline, CDR1 is MNHEY and CDR2 is SVGAGI. As DNA, the CDR3 is TGTGCCAGCAGTTGGGGGGGTAGCAATCAGCCCCAGCATTTT. Its protein product is CASSWGGSNQPQHF.

The chain combines TRBV20-1 with TRBJ2-3; 13 positions match TRBD2. Germline lookup yields CDR1 DFQATT and CDR2 SNEGSKA (reference sequence). The CDR3 has 17 amino acids. V lost 6 bases to trimming and J lost 4 bases; unmatched junction nucleotides: 13. The chain's CDR3 is CSASTSGGASRADTQYF. CDR3 nucleotide sequence: TGCAGTGCGAGTACTAGCGGGGGGGCTTCCCGCGCAGATACGCAGTATTTT.

This clone was counted a single time. This rearrangement joins TRBV29-1 to TRBJ1-5; TRBD1 matches at 9 bases. Germline V gene data show CDR1 as SQVTM and CDR2 as ANQGSEA. The J segment lost 7 bases and the V segment lost 8 bases, leaving 9 bases of the junction unmatched. This CDR3 has 13 residues. This CDR3 is CSIRDREGQPQHF. Here the CDR3 DNA reads TGCAGCATCCGGGACAGGGAAGGCCAGCCCCAGCATTTT.

The chain employs TRBV5-1 and TRBJ1-2; TRBD1 is a possible D gene (5 bases). The CDR3 sequence is 13 residues long. CDR1 is SGHRS and CDR2 is YFSETQ in the germline V gene. Trimming pared 7 bases from V and 4 bases from J, leaving 14 bases between. The CDR3 nucleotides are TGCGCCAGCGTGGGATTTGACAGCTATGGCTACACCTTC. Amino acids: CASVGFDSYGYTF.

The V gene is TRBV2, the J gene TRBJ1-3; D is uncertain. The CDR3 is 15 amino acids. The V end lost 5 bases, the J end lost 0 bases, and 11 bases lay between the germline ends. Germline V gene lookup returns CDR1 SNHLY and CDR2 FYNNEI. The CDR3 nucleotides read TGTGCCAGCAGTAACAGTGCCCACTCTGGAAACACCATATATTTT. This encodes CASSNSAHSGNTIYF.

J is TRBJ1-1 and V is TRBV27, with 9 bases fitting TRBD1. With V trimmed by 3 bases and J by 5 bases, 4 bases remained unmatched. The germline gives CDR1 MNHEY, CDR2 SMNVEV (reference sequence). CDR3 length: 14 amino acids. CDR3 protein: CASSLGQGYTEAFF. CDR3 in DNA: TGTGCCAGCAGTTTGGGACAGGGTTATACTGAAGCTTTCTTT.

V and J are TRBV28 and TRBJ1-6; D unclear. Per germline, CDR1 MDHEN and CDR2 SYDVKM. Trimming cost V 7 bases and J 5 bases, with 15 bases left between them. This CDR3 spans 15 amino acids. The CDR3 sequence: CASIKGARNNSPLHF. CDR3 bases: TGTGCCAGCATAAAGGGAGCTCGGAATAATTCACCCCTCCACTTT. The complete variable domain, with remaining parts taken from reference TRBV28 and TRBJ1-6, reads DVKVTQSSRYLVKRTGEKVFLECVQDMDHENMFWYRQDPGLGLRLIYFSYDVKMKEKGDIPEGYSVSREKKERFSLILESASTNQTSMYLCASIKGARNNSPLHFGNGTRLTVT.

The chain has TRBV20-1 and TRBJ1-2, with a tentative D call TRBD1 (5 bases). V was clipped by 3 bases and J by 4 bases, with 15 bases between them. This CDR3 comprises 14 residues. Germline V lookup: CDR1 DFQATT, CDR2 SNEGSKA (reference sequence). The CDR3 coding sequence is TGCAGTGCTAGTAGGCGGGACGAGGGCTATGGCTACACCTTC. This encodes CSASRRDEGYGYTF.

The rearrangement joins TRBV28 to TRBJ1-2, with 7 bases identical to TRBD1. The CDR3 is 16 residues long. CDR1 and CDR2 (germline): MDHEN, SYDVKM. Trimming removed 6 bases from V and 2 bases from J; junction bases left unmatched: 12. CDR3 sequence: CASRQGPLPTNYGYTF. CDR3 nucleotides: TGTGCCAGCAGACAGGGGCCCCTTCCAACCAACTATGGCTACACCTTC.

This clone showed up just once. The chain uses TRBV6-5 and TRBJ2-5; D perhaps matches TRBD1 (5 bases). This CDR3 has 13 amino acids. Germline-derived CDR1 and CDR2 are MNHEY and SVGAGI. Trimming shortened V by 7 bases and J by 3 bases, and 12 bases separated the two germline ends. The CDR3 sequence is CASKTVGKETQYF. Written as DNA, the CDR3 is TGTGCCAGCAAGACAGTAGGCAAAGAGACCCAGTACTTC.

The V call is TRBV27, the J call TRBJ2-7, with a possible D match to TRBD1 (6 bases). This CDR3 comprises 13 residues. The ends were cut back, 4 bases at V and 3 bases at J, with 10 bases in the middle. The germline V gene has CDR1 MNHEY and CDR2 SMNVEV (reference sequence). The DNA of the CDR3 is TGTGCCAGCAGTTCTCGACAGGTCTACGAGCAGTACTTC. Protein: CASSSRQVYEQYF.

The chain links TRBV11-2 to TRBJ1-5, with 9 bases that match TRBD1. Per germline, CDR1 SGHAT and CDR2 FQNNGV. V lost 4 bases to trimming and J lost 7 bases; unmatched junction nucleotides: 5. The CDR3 totals 14 residues. As DNA, the CDR3 is TGTGCCAGCAGCTCCGGGACAGGGAACCAGCCCCAGCATTTT. Residues: CASSSGTGNQPQHF.

V gene TRBV6-4 combines with J gene TRBJ2-3, with 9 positions matching TRBD1. Germline values: CDR1 MRHNA, CDR2 SNTAGT. V was pared by 2 bases and J by 1 base, with 4 bases of the junction left unmatched. The CDR3 runs to 16 residues. CDR3 amino acids: CASSDTGGAGTDTQYF. The CDR3, as DNA: TGTGCCAGCAGTGACACAGGGGGCGCTGGCACAGATACGCAGTATTTT.

A note on this clone: Other DNA sequences within the sample encode an identical CDR3. The chain is built from TRBV9 and TRBJ2-1; 13 bases are shared with TRBD2. V lost 3 bases to trimming and J lost 5 bases; unmatched junction nucleotides: 2. Germline V gene lookup returns CDR1 SGDLS and CDR2 YYNGEE. The CDR3 covers 15 residues. The CDR3 DNA reads as TGTGCCAGCAGCGCGGGACTAGCGGGGCACAATGAGCAGTTCTTC. This encodes CASSAGLAGHNEQFF.